This T cell receptor (beta chain) is from a study of T-cell reconstitution after alpha-beta-depleted transplantation in children. Unique molecular identifiers were incorporated into the prepared TCRbeta library. TCRdb reprocessed the PCR reads via MiXCR and lists one record per CDR3 protein. The profile shows around 960,000 distinct CDR3 sequences, about 29% of them singletons. The length of the CDR3 is 13 residues. CDR1 and CDR2 (germline): SQVTM, ANQGSEA. Germline trimming cut 5 bases from V and 4 bases from J; bases unmatched to any gene: 6. The chain uses TRBV29-1 and TRBJ2-3, with TRBD1 identical over 7 bases. Sequencing used PBMCs, mostly from graft donor cells, obtained 360 days after TCRalphabeta/CD19-depleted stem cell transplant. This clonotype was sampled from a boy younger than two who had a stem cell transplant for SCID, so the T cells may come from the graft donor. CDR3 amino acids: CSVRAGGSDTQYF. The CDR3 coding sequence is TGCAGCGTTCGGGCAGGGGGTTCAGATACGCAGTATTTT.